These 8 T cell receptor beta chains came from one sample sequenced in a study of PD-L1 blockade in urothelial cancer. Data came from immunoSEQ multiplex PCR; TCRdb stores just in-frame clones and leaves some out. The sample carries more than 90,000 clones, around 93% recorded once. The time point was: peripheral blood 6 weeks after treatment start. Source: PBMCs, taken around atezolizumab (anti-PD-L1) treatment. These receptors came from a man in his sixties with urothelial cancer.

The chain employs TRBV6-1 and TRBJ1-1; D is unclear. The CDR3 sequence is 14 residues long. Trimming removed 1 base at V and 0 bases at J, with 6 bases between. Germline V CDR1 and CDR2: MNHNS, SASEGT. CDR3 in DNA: TGTGCCAGCAGTGAAGTAAAGCTGAACACTGAAGCTTTCTTT. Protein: CASSEVKLNTEAFF.

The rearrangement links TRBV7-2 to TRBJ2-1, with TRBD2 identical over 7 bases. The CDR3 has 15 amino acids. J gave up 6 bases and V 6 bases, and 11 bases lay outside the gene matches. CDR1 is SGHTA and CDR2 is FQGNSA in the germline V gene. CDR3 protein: CASRSSPGGGNEQFF. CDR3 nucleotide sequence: TGTGCCAGCAGGTCTTCCCCGGGGGGAGGCAATGAGCAGTTCTTC.

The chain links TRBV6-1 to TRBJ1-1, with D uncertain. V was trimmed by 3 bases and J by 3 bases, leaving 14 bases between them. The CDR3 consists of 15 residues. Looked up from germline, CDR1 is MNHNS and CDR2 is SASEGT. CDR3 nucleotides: TGTGCCAGCAGTGACGGTCCGGGGTTGTACACTGAAGCTTTCTTT. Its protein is CASSDGPGLYTEAFF.

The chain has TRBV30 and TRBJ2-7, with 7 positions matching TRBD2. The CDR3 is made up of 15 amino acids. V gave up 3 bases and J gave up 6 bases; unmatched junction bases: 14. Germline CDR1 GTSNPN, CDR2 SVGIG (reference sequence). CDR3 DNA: TGTGCCTGGAGGGAAGGGACTATGGTTGCGGGCGAGCAGTACTTC. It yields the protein CAWREGTMVAGEQYF.

The CDR3 DNA reads TGTGCCAGCAGCCCCGTATCGGCAGGTTTGCATGAGCAGTTCTTC. Its translation: CASSPVSAGLHEQFF. The gene calls are TRBV5-4 and TRBJ2-1; no clear D. Trimming removed 4 bases from V and 8 bases from J, with 19 bases in between. CDR1 is SGHNT, CDR2 YYREEE, per germline (reference sequence). The CDR3 runs to 15 residues.

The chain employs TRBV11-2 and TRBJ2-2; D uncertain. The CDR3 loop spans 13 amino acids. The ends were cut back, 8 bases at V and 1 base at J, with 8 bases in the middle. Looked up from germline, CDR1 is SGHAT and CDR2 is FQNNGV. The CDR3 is CASSRGNTGELFF. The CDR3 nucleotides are TGTGCCAGCTCCCGAGGGAACACCGGGGAGCTGTTTTTT.

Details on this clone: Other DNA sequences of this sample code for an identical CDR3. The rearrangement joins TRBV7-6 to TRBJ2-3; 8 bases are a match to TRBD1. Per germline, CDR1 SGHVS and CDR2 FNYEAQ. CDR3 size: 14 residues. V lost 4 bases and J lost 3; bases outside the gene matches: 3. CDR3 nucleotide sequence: TGTGCCAGCAGCTCAGGACAGGGAACAGATACGCAGTATTTT. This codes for CASSSGQGTDTQYF.

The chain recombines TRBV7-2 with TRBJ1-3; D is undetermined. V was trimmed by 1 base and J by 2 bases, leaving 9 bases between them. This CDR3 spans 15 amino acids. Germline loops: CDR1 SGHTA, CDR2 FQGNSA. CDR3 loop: CASSLDRGTGNTIYF. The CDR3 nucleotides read TGTGCCAGCAGCTTAGACCGGGGAACTGGAAACACCATATATTTT. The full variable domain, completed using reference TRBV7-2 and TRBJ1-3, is GAGVSQSPSNKVTEKGKDVELRCDPISGHTALYWYRQSLGQGLEFLIYFQGNSAPDKSGLPSDRFSAERTGGSVSTLTIQRTQQEDSAVYLCASSLDRGTGNTIYFGEGSWLTVV.